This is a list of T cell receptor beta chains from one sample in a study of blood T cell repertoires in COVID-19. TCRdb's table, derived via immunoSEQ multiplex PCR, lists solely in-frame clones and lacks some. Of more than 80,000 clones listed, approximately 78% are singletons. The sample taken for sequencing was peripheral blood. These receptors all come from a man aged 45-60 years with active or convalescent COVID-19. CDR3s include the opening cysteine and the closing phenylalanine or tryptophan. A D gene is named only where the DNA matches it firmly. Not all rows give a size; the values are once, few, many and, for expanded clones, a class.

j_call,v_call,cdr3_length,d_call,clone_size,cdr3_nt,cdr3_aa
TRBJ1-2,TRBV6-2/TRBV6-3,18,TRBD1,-,TGTGCCAGCAGTTACGACGATCCGGGACAGGGGGCTGACTATGGCTACACCTTC,CASSYDDPGQGADYGYTF
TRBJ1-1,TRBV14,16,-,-,TGTGCCAGCAGCCAAGATTATTGGAGATCGAACACTGAAGCTTTCTTT,CASSQDYWRSNTEAFF
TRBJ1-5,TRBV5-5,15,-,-,TGTGCCAGCAGCTTGGCGGGGGGGAACGCTCAGCCCCAGCATTTT,CASSLAGGNAQPQHF
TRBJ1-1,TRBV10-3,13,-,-,TGTGCCATCAAGGCAGGGGAGAACACTGAAGCTTTCTTT,CAIKAGENTEAFF
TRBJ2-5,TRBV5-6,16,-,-,TGTGCCAGCAGCTTGCGAGACATCGCGTACCAAGAGACCCAGTACTTC,CASSLRDIAYQETQYF
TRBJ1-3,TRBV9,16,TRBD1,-,TGTGCCAGCAGCGTAGGAGACAGGGGACCTGGAAACACCATATATTTT,CASSVGDRGPGNTIYF
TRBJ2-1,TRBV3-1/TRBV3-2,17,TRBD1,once,TGTGCCAGCAGCCAAGAGGGGACAGGGGCATCCTACAATGAGCAGTTCTTC,CASSQEGTGASYNEQFF
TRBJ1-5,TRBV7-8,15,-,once,TGTGCCAGCAGCTTAAGTCGAGGGATCAATCAGCCCCAGCATTTT,CASSLSRGINQPQHF
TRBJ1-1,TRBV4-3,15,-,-,TGCGCCAGCAGCCAAGAGGCCAGGGGAGACACTGAAGCTTTCTTT,CASSQEARGDTEAFF
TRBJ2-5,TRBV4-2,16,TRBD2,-,TGTGCCAGCAGCCAAGGAACTAGCGGGTTATCCGAGACCCAGTACTTC,CASSQGTSGLSETQYF
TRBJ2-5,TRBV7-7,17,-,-,TGTGCCAGCAGCCCAATTGGGACACGGGTGGCGCAAGAGACCCAGTACTTC,CASSPIGTRVAQETQYF